Listed below are T cell receptor beta chains from one sample, sequenced in a study of blood T cell repertoires in COVID-19. This table comes from immunoSEQ multiplex PCR, and its TCRdb copy is limited to in-frame clones, with some not included. The repertoire includes about 170,000 clones, around 80% of them detected once, and 3.6% sits in the top ten. The sample taken for sequencing was PBMCs or T cells enriched from blood (not recorded which). These receptors all stem from a woman between 50 and 59 years old in a cohort exposed to, infected with or recovered from COVID-19 (not recorded which). CDR3s include the opening cysteine and the closing phenylalanine or tryptophan. D genes are given only for firm matches. Part of the rows lack a size; the others show once, few, many or a class for expanded clones.

V gene	J gene	D gene	clone size	CDR3 protein	CDR3 DNA
TRBV5-4	TRBJ2-4	.	.	CASSSSGVAKNIQYF	TGTGCCAGCAGCTCCTCAGGGGTAGCCAAAAACATTCAGTACTTC
TRBV3-1/TRBV3-2	TRBJ1-1	TRBD1	.	CASSQGQGWTEAFF	TGTGCCAGCAGCCAAGGACAGGGGTGGACTGAAGCTTTCTTT
TRBV6-2/TRBV6-3	TRBJ2-7	.	.	CASSYRSSGVSYEQYF	TGTGCCAGCAGTTACCGTTCGTCCGGGGTATCCTACGAGCAGTACTTC
TRBV28	TRBJ2-1	.	.	CASPSPYNEQFF	TGTGCCAGCCCCAGTCCCTACAATGAGCAGTTCTTC
TRBV2	TRBJ2-5	TRBD2	.	CASRSGLAGGQETQYF	TGTGCCAGCAGATCCGGATTAGCGGGAGGTCAAGAGACCCAGTACTTC
TRBV7-3	TRBJ2-1	TRBD1	.	CASSLDRGNEQFF	TGTGCCAGCAGCTTGGACAGGGGGAATGAGCAGTTCTTC
TRBV28	TRBJ1-1	.	.	CASIISWGSGGTEAFF	TGTGCCAGCATTATTAGTTGGGGAAGTGGAGGCACTGAAGCTTTCTTT
TRBV27	TRBJ1-5	.	.	CASSQGYNQPQHF	TGTGCCAGCAGCCAGGGATACAATCAGCCCCAGCATTTT
TRBV7-8	TRBJ2-2	TRBD2	.	CASSVSGTNTGELFF	TGTGCCAGCAGCGTCAGCGGGACGAACACCGGGGAGCTGTTTTTT
TRBV19	TRBJ2-2	.	.	CASNQKSGELFF	TGTGCCAGTAATCAGAAGTCCGGGGAGCTGTTTTTT
TRBV14	TRBJ1-1	.	.	CASSFRMNTEAFF	TGTGCCAGCAGCTTCCGTATGAACACTGAAGCTTTCTTT
TRBV18	TRBJ1-5	.	.	CASSPVFGGSNQPQHF	TGTGCCAGCTCACCGGTCTTTGGGGGGAGCAACCAGCCCCAGCATTTT
TRBV19	TRBJ1-5	TRBD1	.	CASSGTGNQPQHF	TGTGCCAGTTCCGGGACAGGGAATCAGCCCCAGCATTTT
TRBV6-6	TRBJ1-3	TRBD1	.	CASSLDRGRTGNTIYF	TGTGCCAGCAGCCTGGACAGGGGGAGGACTGGAAACACCATATATTTT
TRBV7-2	TRBJ1-5	.	.	CASSLVLGGAGNQPQHF	TGTGCCAGCAGCTTAGTTCTGGGTGGGGCAGGAAATCAGCCCCAGCATTTT
TRBV29-1	TRBJ1-2	TRBD1	.	CSVAGGGGYGYTF	TGCAGCGTTGCAGGGGGCGGAGGCTATGGCTACACCTTC
TRBV7-3	TRBJ2-1	TRBD2	few	CASSPSGGDNEQFF	TGTGCCAGCTCCCCTAGCGGGGGGGATAATGAGCAGTTCTTC
TRBV10-3	TRBJ2-3	.	.	CAISESAGTPDTQYF	TGTGCCATCAGTGAGTCGGCGGGAACTCCAGATACGCAGTATTTT
TRBV7-7	TRBJ1-4	TRBD1	.	CASNYTAALGDRNLEKLFF	TGTGCTAGCAACTACACCGCGGCTCTGGGGGACAGGAATCTGGAAAAACTGTTTTTT
TRBV7-2	TRBJ2-7	.	.	CASSWGTTGEQYF	TGTGCCAGCAGCTGGGGAACCACGGGGGAGCAGTACTTC
TRBV11-3	TRBJ2-5	.	.	CASSLSPGETQYF	TGTGCCAGCAGCTTATCCCCAGGGGAGACCCAGTACTTC
TRBV7-9	TRBJ1-3	.	few	CASSYEAAKSSGNTIYF	TGTGCCAGCAGCTATGAGGCAGCCAAGAGCTCTGGAAACACCATATATTTT
TRBV7-2	TRBJ2-1	TRBD2	.	CASSRTSGGAIASYNEQFF	TGTGCCAGCAGCCGTACTAGCGGGGGGGCCATTGCGTCCTACAATGAGCAGTTCTTC
TRBV23-1	TRBJ1-5	TRBD1	.	CASTPKGGGRGGNQPQHF	TGCGCCAGCACCCCCAAGGGGGGCGGCAGGGGGGGCAATCAGCCCCAGCATTTT
TRBV11-2	TRBJ2-1	.	.	CASSNILTGAQFF	TGTGCCAGCAGCAATATCCTGACAGGCGCGCAGTTCTTC
TRBV2	TRBJ1-5	.	.	CASSPVGDQPQHF	TGTGCCAGCAGCCCTGTGGGAGATCAGCCCCAGCATTTT
TRBV7-2	TRBJ1-2	TRBD1	.	CASSPRTGDNYGYTF	TGTGCCAGCAGCCCCCGGACAGGGGACAACTATGGCTACACCTTC
TRBV30	TRBJ2-7	.	.	CAWSSGTTYEQYF	TGTGCCTGGAGTTCCGGGACAACCTACGAGCAGTACTTC